This is a list of T cell receptor beta chains from one sample in a study of cytomegalovirus exposure and HLA in healthy donors. Produced via immunoSEQ multiplex PCR; TCRdb's table is partial and in-frame only. Here the sample table reports 150,000 or so clones. The sequenced sample consisted of PBMCs. All receptors derive from a woman between 50 and 59 years old in good health and CMV-seronegative. CDR3s include the opening cysteine and the closing phenylalanine or tryptophan. The D gene is left open where the match is weak.

cdr3_length: 13; d_call: NA; v_call: TRBV6-4; j_call: TRBJ1-1; cdr3_nt: TGTGCCAGCAGCGCGCACCGGGACACTGAAGCTTTCTTT; cdr3_aa: CASSAHRDTEAFF
cdr3_length: 16; d_call: TRBD1; v_call: TRBV18; j_call: TRBJ1-4; cdr3_nt: TGTGCCAGCTCACCAAATACAGGGGGCGGTGGCGAAAAACTGTTTTTT; cdr3_aa: CASSPNTGGGGEKLFF
cdr3_length: 18; d_call: TRBD2; v_call: TRBV4-3; j_call: TRBJ2-7; cdr3_nt: TGCGCCACTAAGGGTATTGGGACTAGCGGGGCGAGCGTCCACGAGCAGTACTTC; cdr3_aa: CATKGIGTSGASVHEQYF
cdr3_length: 15; d_call: NA; v_call: TRBV7-2; j_call: TRBJ1-4; cdr3_nt: TGTGCCAGCAGCTTAGGGTCTACGTCTAATGAAAAACTGTTTTTT; cdr3_aa: CASSLGSTSNEKLFF
cdr3_length: 14; d_call: NA; v_call: TRBV7-2; j_call: TRBJ2-7; cdr3_nt: TGTGCCAGCAGCTTGGGGCCAACGGCCTACGAGCAGTACTTC; cdr3_aa: CASSLGPTAYEQYF
cdr3_length: 11; d_call: NA; v_call: TRBV6-5; j_call: TRBJ2-1; cdr3_nt: TGTGCCAGCAGTACTCCCCGGGGACAGTTCTTC; cdr3_aa: CASSTPRGQFF
cdr3_length: 16; d_call: NA; v_call: TRBV28; j_call: TRBJ1-2; cdr3_nt: TGTGCCAGCAGTTCCCAGGGATCTAAACCATCGTATGGCTACACCTTC; cdr3_aa: CASSSQGSKPSYGYTF
cdr3_length: 17; d_call: TRBD1; v_call: TRBV19; j_call: TRBJ1-5; cdr3_nt: TGTGCCAGTAGTATGGGGCAGGGGGCGAGAAGCAATCAGCCCCAGCATTTT; cdr3_aa: CASSMGQGARSNQPQHF
cdr3_length: 16; d_call: TRBD1; v_call: TRBV5-1; j_call: TRBJ1-3; cdr3_nt: TGCGCCAGCAGCTTGGAAGGACAGGGTTTTGGAAACACCATATATTTT; cdr3_aa: CASSLEGQGFGNTIYF
cdr3_length: 12; d_call: NA; v_call: TRBV10-3; j_call: TRBJ1-2; cdr3_nt: TGTGCCATCAGTAACGACAGAGATGGCTACACCTTC; cdr3_aa: CAISNDRDGYTF
cdr3_length: 14; d_call: NA; v_call: TRBV30; j_call: TRBJ1-5; cdr3_nt: TGTGCCTGGAGTGCAGGGGTGCGCAATCAGCCCCAGCATTTT; cdr3_aa: CAWSAGVRNQPQHF
cdr3_length: 14; d_call: NA; v_call: TRBV6-1; j_call: TRBJ2-3; cdr3_nt: TGTGCCAGCTTAGTATCCTACGGCACAGATACGCAGTATTTT; cdr3_aa: CASLVSYGTDTQYF
cdr3_length: 15; d_call: TRBD2; v_call: TRBV9; j_call: TRBJ2-2; cdr3_nt: TGTGCCAGCAGCGCCCCTAGCGGGGCAACCGGGGAGCTGTTTTTT; cdr3_aa: CASSAPSGATGELFF
cdr3_length: 13; d_call: NA; v_call: TRBV6-5; j_call: TRBJ1-2; cdr3_nt: TGTGCCAGCAGTTACAGTTTCCCCCGGGGCTACACCTTC; cdr3_aa: CASSYSFPRGYTF
cdr3_length: 14; d_call: NA; v_call: TRBV7-2; j_call: TRBJ2-7; cdr3_nt: TGTGCCAGCAGCCGCCCCGGGGTCTCCTACGAGCAGTACTTC; cdr3_aa: CASSRPGVSYEQYF
cdr3_length: 14; d_call: TRBD1; v_call: TRBV7-9; j_call: TRBJ2-7; cdr3_nt: TGTGCCAGCAGCTCGGGACAGGGGTTAGAAGAGCAGTACTTC; cdr3_aa: CASSSGQGLEEQYF
cdr3_length: 15; d_call: TRBD1; v_call: TRBV4-3; j_call: TRBJ1-4; cdr3_nt: TGCGCCAGCAGCCCCGACAGGGGGTGGGGTGAAAAACTGTTTTTT; cdr3_aa: CASSPDRGWGEKLFF
cdr3_length: 13; d_call: NA; v_call: TRBV7-3; j_call: TRBJ2-5; cdr3_nt: TGTGCCAGCAGCCGAAACTATCAGGAGACCCAGTACTTC; cdr3_aa: CASSRNYQETQYF
cdr3_length: 17; d_call: TRBD2; v_call: TRBV25-1; j_call: TRBJ2-3; cdr3_nt: TGTGCCAGCAGTGATCCCTGGACTAGCGGGAGAGAAGATACGCAGTATTTT; cdr3_aa: CASSDPWTSGREDTQYF
cdr3_length: 15; d_call: TRBD2; v_call: TRBV28; j_call: TRBJ2-7; cdr3_nt: TGTGCCAGCAGCCCGCCGGGACTAGCGGTATACGAGCAGTACTTC; cdr3_aa: CASSPPGLAVYEQYF
cdr3_length: 16; d_call: TRBD1; v_call: TRBV5-6; j_call: TRBJ1-5; cdr3_nt: TGTGCCAGCAGCTTTGGGACAGATACGCCGGGGAAGCCCCAGCATTTT; cdr3_aa: CASSFGTDTPGKPQHF
cdr3_length: 16; d_call: NA; v_call: TRBV28; j_call: TRBJ2-6; cdr3_nt: TGTGCCAGCAGCCTTGTGGGAGACTCTGGGGCCAACGTCCTGACTTTC; cdr3_aa: CASSLVGDSGANVLTF